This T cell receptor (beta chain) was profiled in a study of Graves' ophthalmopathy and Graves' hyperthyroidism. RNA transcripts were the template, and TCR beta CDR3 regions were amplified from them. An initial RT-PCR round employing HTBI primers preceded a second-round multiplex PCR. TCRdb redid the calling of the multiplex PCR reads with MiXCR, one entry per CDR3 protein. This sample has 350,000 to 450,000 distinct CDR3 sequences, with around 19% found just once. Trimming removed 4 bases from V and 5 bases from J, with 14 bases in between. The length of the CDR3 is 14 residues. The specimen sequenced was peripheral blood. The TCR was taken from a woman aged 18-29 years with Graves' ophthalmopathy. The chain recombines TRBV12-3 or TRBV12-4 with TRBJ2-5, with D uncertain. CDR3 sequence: CASSSTYNKETQYF. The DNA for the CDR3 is TGTGCCAGCAGTTCCACCTATAATAAGGAGACCCAGTACTTC.